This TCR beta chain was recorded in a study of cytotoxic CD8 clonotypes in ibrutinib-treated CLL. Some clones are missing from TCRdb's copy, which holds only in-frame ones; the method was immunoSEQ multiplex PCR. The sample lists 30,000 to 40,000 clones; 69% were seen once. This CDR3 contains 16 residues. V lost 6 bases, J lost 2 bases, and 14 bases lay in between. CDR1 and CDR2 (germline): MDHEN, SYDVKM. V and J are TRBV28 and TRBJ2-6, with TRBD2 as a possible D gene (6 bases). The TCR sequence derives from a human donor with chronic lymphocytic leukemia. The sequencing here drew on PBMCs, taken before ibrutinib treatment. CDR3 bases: TGTGCCAGCAGAGACCTGGGGACTGCTGGGGCCAACGTCCTGACTTTC. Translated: CASRDLGTAGANVLTF.